These 4 T cell receptor beta chains originate from one sample sequenced in a study of T cell responses to AZD1222 COVID-19 vaccine. Libraries were prepared by immunoSEQ multiplex PCR; TCRdb keeps only in-frame clonotypes and omits some of them. Of roughly 150,000 clones in the sample, roughly 88% are singletons; the top ten hold less than 2.5%. This specimen was peripheral blood, taken 28 days after the second AZD1222 dose. The source of these receptors is an adult who received the AZD1222 COVID-19 vaccine.

In its sample, this clone was seen once. CDR3 nucleotides: TGCGCCAGCAGCAGCATTCCGGACACTGAAGCTTTCTTT. As protein: CASSSIPDTEAFF. The chain carries TRBV5-1 and TRBJ1-1; D gene unclear. Trimming pared 4 bases from V and 3 bases from J, leaving 10 bases between. This CDR3 is built from 13 residues. The germline gives CDR1 SGHRS, CDR2 YFSETQ.

J is TRBJ1-3 and V is TRBV11-2, with 7 bases lining up with TRBD1. V trimming: 5 bases; J trimming: 4 bases; junction bases outside the gene matches: 2. Germline V lookup: CDR1 SGHAT, CDR2 FQNNGV. The CDR3 loop spans 13 amino acids. CDR3 nucleotides: TGTGCCAGCAGCCAGGACAGGGGAAACACCATATATTTT. It specifies CASSQDRGNTIYF. Full variable domain (rest looked up from reference TRBV11-2 and TRBJ1-3): EAGVAQSPRYKIIEKRQSVAFWCNPISGHATLYWYQQILGQGPKLLIQFQNNGVVDDSQLPKDRFSAERLKGVDSTLKIQPAKLEDSAVYLCASSQDRGNTIYFGEGSWLTVV.

V usage is TRBV10-1 and J usage is TRBJ2-4, with TRBD2 identical over 12 bases. V was clipped by 2 bases and J by 6 bases; unmatched bases: 5. Germline-derived CDR1 and CDR2 are WNHNN and SYGVQD (reference sequence). The length of the CDR3 is 16 residues. The CDR3 nucleotides are TGCGCCAGCAGTGAGAGCCTAGCGGGAGGGGGAAACATTCAGTACTTC. Encoded protein: CASSESLAGGGNIQYF.

The rearrangement uses TRBV15 and TRBJ2-5; 9 bases align to TRBD2. The CDR3 extends over 14 amino acids. The germline gives CDR1 LNHNV, CDR2 YYDKDF (reference sequence). J gave up 2 bases and V 4 bases, and 2 bases lay outside the gene matches. In DNA, the CDR3 is TGTGCCACCAGCAAAGGACTAGCGCAAGAGACCCAGTACTTC. Translated: CATSKGLAQETQYF.